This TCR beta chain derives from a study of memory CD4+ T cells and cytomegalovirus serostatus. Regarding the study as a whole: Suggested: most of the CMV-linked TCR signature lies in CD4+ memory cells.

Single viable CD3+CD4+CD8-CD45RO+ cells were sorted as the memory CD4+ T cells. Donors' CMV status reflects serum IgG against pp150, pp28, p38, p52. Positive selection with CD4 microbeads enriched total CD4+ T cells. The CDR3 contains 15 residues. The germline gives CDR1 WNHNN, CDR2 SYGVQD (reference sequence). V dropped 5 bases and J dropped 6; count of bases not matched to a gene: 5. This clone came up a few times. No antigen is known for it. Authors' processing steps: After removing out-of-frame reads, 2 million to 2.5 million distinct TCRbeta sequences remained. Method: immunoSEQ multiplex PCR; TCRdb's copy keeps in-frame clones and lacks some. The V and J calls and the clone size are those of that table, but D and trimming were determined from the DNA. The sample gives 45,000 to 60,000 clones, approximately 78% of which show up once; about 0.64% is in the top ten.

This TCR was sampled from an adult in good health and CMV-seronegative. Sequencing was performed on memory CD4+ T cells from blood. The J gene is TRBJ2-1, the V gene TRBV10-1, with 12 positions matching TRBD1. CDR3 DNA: TGCGCCAGCAGTCGGGACAGGGGGCCCTCCAATGAGCAGTTCTTC. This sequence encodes CASSRDRGPSNEQFF.